The 32 T cell receptor beta chains below were found in one sample sequenced in a study of tissue T cells after allogeneic stem cell transplantation. Sequencing used immunoSEQ multiplex PCR; TCRdb keeps in-frame clones, though not all of them. The table lists thousands of clones, under 50% of them singletons, with about 6.7% in the top ten. Time point given: mouse harvest day 7 after allogeneic transplant. Mouse grafts combined 10^7 T-cell-depleted bone marrow cells with 10^6 splenic CD5+ T cells. Sequencing was performed on gut tissue. These receptors all stem from a female BALB/c mouse given C57BL/6 T cells with graft-versus-host disease after an allogeneic hematopoietic cell transplant.

On this clone itself: The genes are named according to mouse. The missing CDR3 end, 1 residue past where the read stops, is filled in from the germline J gene. This chain joins TRBV3 and TRBJ2-3, with TRBD2 matching 12 bases. CDR1 is SNHLY, CDR2 FYNGKV, per germline (reference sequence). The J segment lost 2 bases and the V segment lost 5 bases, leaving 2 bases of the junction unmatched. The CDR3 length is 15 residues. CDR3 sequence: CASSRLGGPAETLYF. The DNA read from the CDR3 is TGTGCCAGCAGCCGACTGGGGGGGCCTGCAGAAACGCTGTAT.

On this clone: Gene names are mouse gene names. Read data end 1 residue before the CDR3 end; the end is taken from the germline J gene. The chain combines TRBV26 with TRBJ2-7; 10 bases match TRBD1. The J segment lost 5 bases and the V segment lost 4 bases, leaving 2 bases of the junction unmatched. The germline V gene has CDR1 KGHPV and CDR2 FQNQEV (reference sequence). This CDR3 comprises 13 residues. The sequenced part of the CDR3 DNA is TGTGCCAGCAGTCGGGGGACAGGGGATGAACAGTAC. It yields the protein CASSRGTGDEQY. The whole CDR3 protein is CASSRGTGDEQYF.

In regard to this clone: Gene labels here are mouse ones. The read comes to an end 1 residue before the CDR3 does, leaving the germline J gene to fill in the end. The chain has TRBV20 and TRBJ2-7, with 9 bases matching TRBD2. The trim removed 6 bases at V and 0 bases at J, leaving 3 bases unmatched. The CDR3 totals 13 residues. Germline lookup yields CDR1 GFQATS and CDR2 STVNSAI. The part of the CDR3 DNA that was read is TGTGGTGCCCTGACTGGGGGCTCCTATGAACAGTAC. Encoded protein: CGALTGGSYEQY. The whole CDR3 sequence is CGALTGGSYEQYF.

Concerning this clone: The germline and genes are mouse ones. The read terminates 1 residue ahead of where the CDR3 ends, so the germline J gene completes it. V usage is TRBV14 and J usage is TRBJ2-5; 11 bases are a match to TRBD1. Germline CDR1 SGHDT, CDR2 FRDEAV. The CDR3 spans 14 residues. With 6 bases clipped from V and 5 bases from J, the junction kept 5 bases outside the gene matches. The sequenced part of the CDR3 DNA is TGTGCCAGCACCGGACAGGGGGCGAGAGACACCCAGTAC. It specifies CASTGQGARDTQY. The whole CDR3 region reads CASTGQGARDTQYF. Using reference TRBV14 and TRBJ2-5 for the parts outside the CDR3, the full variable domain is EAGVTQSPRYAVLQEGQAVSFWCDPISGHDTLYWYQQPRDQGPQLLVYFRDEAVIDNSQLPSDRFSAVRPKGTNSTLKIQSAKQGDTATYLCASTGQGARDTQYFGPGTRLLVL.

Sample share makes this clone large. The listed genes are named as in mouse. The read falls 1 residue short of the CDR3 end, and the missing part is taken from the germline J gene. This sequence joins TRBV13-2 and TRBJ2-7; TRBD2 aligns across 12 bases. The CDR3 sequence is 15 residues long. The J segment lost 6 bases and the V segment lost 2 bases, leaving 6 bases of the junction unmatched. Germline lookup yields CDR1 NNHNN and CDR2 SYGAGS (reference sequence). CDR3 DNA (partial): TGTGCCAGCGGTGAGACCGGGACTGGGGGGCGTGAACAGTAC. As protein: CASGETGTGGREQY. The CDR3 reads in full as CASGETGTGGREQYF.

Note on this clone: The listed genes are named as in mouse. With the read ending 1 residue before the CDR3 end, the germline J gene is used to fill in that end. The chain recombines TRBV16 with TRBJ2-5; D may match TRBD1 or TRBD2 (5 bases each). Between the trimmed V and J ends, which lost 0 bases and 2 bases, there was a span of 6 bases. This CDR3 region has 14 residues. The germline V gene encodes CDR1 SGHSA and CDR2 FRNQAP. The CDR3 spells CASSLEGVQDTQYF. The CDR3 DNA, read in part, is TGTGCAAGCAGCTTAGAGGGGGTCCAAGACACCCAGTAC.

This clone has more than one count but fewer than ten. Gene and germline names: mouse. The read terminates 1 residue before the CDR3 end, so the remaining end is supplied by the germline J gene. The chain employs TRBV1 and TRBJ2-7, with 12 bases aligning to TRBD2. Germline loops: CDR1 NSQYPW, CDR2 LRSPGD (reference sequence). CDR3 length equals 15 residues. V shed 3 bases and J 4 bases; nucleotides not matched to a gene: 4. CDR3 DNA, as far as it was read: TGCACCTGCAGTGCGGGACTGGGGGGTTCTTATGAACAGTAC. It encodes CTCSAGLGGSYEQY. The full CDR3 sequence reads CTCSAGLGGSYEQYF.

About this clone itself: Gene names and germline match the mouse. The read terminates 1 residue ahead of where the CDR3 ends, so the germline J gene completes it. The rearrangement joins TRBV26 to TRBJ2-3, with no clear D. The CDR3 covers 13 residues. The V gene's germline CDR1 is KGHPV and CDR2 FQNQEV (reference sequence). V lost 4 bases and J 0 bases, leaving 5 bases between the germline ends. The sequenced CDR3 bases are TGTGCCAGCAGTCGGGGTAGTGCAGAAACGCTGTAT. Protein: CASSRGSAETLY. The entire CDR3 protein reads CASSRGSAETLYF.

For this clone: The germline and genes are mouse ones. The read stops 1 residue short of the end of the CDR3; the missing end is completed from the germline J gene. V usage is TRBV12-2 and J usage is TRBJ2-2; 11 nucleotides agree with TRBD2. Losses at the gene ends were 2 bases for V and 3 bases for J; bases not matched to a gene: 1. The CDR3 runs 15 residues. In germline, CDR1 is SGHLS, CDR2 HYDKME. CDR3 DNA, as far as it was read: TGTGCCAGCTCTCCGGGACTGGGGGACACCGGGCAGCTCTAC. Its translation: CASSPGLGDTGQLY. Given in full, the CDR3 is CASSPGLGDTGQLYF.

As concerns this clone: A much larger clone sits a single nucleotide away, making a read error possible. Gene names follow the mouse nomenclature. Read sequence stops 1 residue before the CDR3 end, and the germline J gene provides the missing end. This CDR3 is also generated by other DNA sequences in the sample. The V gene is TRBV26, the J gene TRBJ2-7; D not resolved. The CDR3 extends over 12 amino acids. CDR1 is KGHPV and CDR2 is FQNQEV in the germline V gene (reference sequence). The V end lost 0 bases, the J end lost 4 bases, and 4 bases lay between the germline ends. Partial CDR3 DNA: TGTGCCAGCAGTCTGTCCCAGTATGAACAGTAC. It encodes CASSLSQYEQY. The whole CDR3 protein is CASSLSQYEQYF.

As concerns this clone: Mouse gene names and germline throughout. The DNA ends 1 residue before the CDR3 does, and the rest of the CDR3 is filled in from the germline J gene. V and J are TRBV15 and TRBJ2-7; no firm D call. Deletions cut 3 bases from V and 4 bases from J, with 4 bases between. The CDR3 consists of 11 residues. Germline assignment: CDR1 SGHND and CDR2 FRSKSL. This CDR3 is CASSLGYEQYF. Partial CDR3 DNA: TGTGCCAGCAGTTTGGGGTATGAACAGTAC.

Points on this clone: Mouse gene names apply. The read gets to within 1 residue of the CDR3 end, and the germline J gene fills in the rest. This chain uses TRBV19 with TRBJ2-4; perhaps TRBD2 as D (7 bases). The CDR3 totals 15 residues. CDR1 is FNHDT and CDR2 is SITEND in the germline V gene (reference sequence). The ends were cut back, 1 base at V and 0 bases at J, with 9 bases in the middle. The CDR3 DNA, read in part, is TGTGCCAGCAGTATACTGGGGGCAAGTCAAAACACCTTGTAC. This gives the protein CASSILGASQNTLY. The CDR3 in its entirety is CASSILGASQNTLYF.

On this clone: Gene names follow the mouse nomenclature. The CDR3 goes on 1 residue after the read ends, and that part is filled in from the germline J gene. The rearrangement links TRBV13-2 to TRBJ2-7; 9 bases are a match to TRBD1. This CDR3 region has 13 residues. Germline V lookup: CDR1 NNHNN, CDR2 SYGAGS (reference sequence). The V gene end was trimmed by 5 bases and the J gene end by 6 bases; junction bases not matched to a gene: 6. The CDR3 region is CASGNRGRFEQYF. The covered CDR3 bases are TGTGCCAGCGGGAACAGGGGGCGGTTTGAACAGTAC.

Comment on this clone: The listed genes are named as in mouse. The CDR3 end falls 1 residue outside the read, so it is completed with the germline J gene. The J gene is TRBJ2-1, the V gene TRBV16; D assignment may be TRBD1 or TRBD2 (5 bases each). The germline V gene encodes CDR1 SGHSA and CDR2 FRNQAP. The V end was cut by 6 bases, the J end by 3 bases, with 12 bases between. The CDR3 runs to 14 residues. CDR3 DNA (partial): TGTGCAAGCAGTCCCGGGACGGTCTATGCTGAGCAGTTC. This translates into CASSPGTVYAEQF. The whole CDR3 protein is CASSPGTVYAEQFF.

As to this clone: Gene names and germline refer to mouse. Read data end 1 residue before the CDR3 end; the end is taken from the germline J gene. V usage is TRBV26 and J usage is TRBJ2-1; D tentatively fits TRBD1 or TRBD2 (5 bases each). Germline CDR1 and CDR2: KGHPV and FQNQEV (reference sequence). The CDR3 consists of 14 residues. The V end lost 0 bases, the J end lost 6 bases, and 9 bases lay between the germline ends. Incomplete CDR3 DNA: TGTGCCAGCAGTCTGTCGGGGGACGGTGCTGAGCAGTTC. Translating gives CASSLSGDGAEQF. The CDR3 in full is CASSLSGDGAEQFF.

This clone was recorded once. Genes here carry mouse names. The CDR3 is cut off 1 residue early in the read; its end comes from the germline J gene. The rearrangement joins TRBV3 to TRBJ1-1; 7 positions agree with TRBD1. CDR1 SNHLY and CDR2 FYNGKV come from the germline V gene (reference sequence). The CDR3 runs to 12 residues. The V gene end was trimmed by 5 bases and the J gene end by 7 bases; junction bases not matched to a gene: 4. This chain's CDR3 is CASSLTGREVFF. The sequenced CDR3 bases are TGTGCCAGCAGCCTGACAGGGAGAGAAGTCTTC.

A remark on this clone: Germline and genes here are mouse. Read data end 1 residue before the CDR3 end; the end is taken from the germline J gene. The chain couples TRBV15 to TRBJ2-3, with TRBD2 matching over 13 bases. J was trimmed by 0 bases and V by 3 bases; bases with no gene match: 0. The germline gives CDR1 SGHND, CDR2 FRSKSL. CDR3 size: 16 residues. The CDR3 loop reads CASSLGLGGSAETLYF. Partial CDR3 DNA: TGTGCCAGCAGTTTGGGACTGGGGGGGAGTGCAGAAACGCTGTAT.

As concerns this clone: The listed genes are named as in mouse. The read falls 1 residue short of the CDR3 end, and the missing part is taken from the germline J gene. The chain couples TRBV26 to TRBJ1-1; unclear D gene. CDR1 KGHPV and CDR2 FQNQEV come from the germline V gene (reference sequence). Trimming shortened V by 2 bases and J by 5 bases, and 6 bases separated the two germline ends. CDR3 length: 12 residues. Incomplete CDR3 DNA: TGTGCCAGCAGTCTGGTCAAAACAGAAGTCTTC. Protein: CASSLVKTEVF. The whole CDR3 protein is CASSLVKTEVFF.

A few counts support this clone. Mouse gene names apply. The read is 1 residue too short to cover the CDR3 end, so that end is filled in from the germline J gene. This chain joins TRBV26 and TRBJ1-2; D remains ambiguous. V gave up 3 bases and J gave up 0 bases, with 2 bases separating them. There are 12 residues in the CDR3. The germline gives CDR1 KGHPV, CDR2 FQNQEV (reference sequence). The covered CDR3 bases are TGTGCCAGCAGTCTTGCAAACTCCGACTACACC. Its translation: CASSLANSDYT. The CDR3 as a whole reads CASSLANSDYTF.

A word on this clone: The germline and genes are mouse ones. The CDR3 end falls 1 residue outside the read, so it is completed with the germline J gene. V is TRBV17 and J is TRBJ2-7, with 9 bases aligning to TRBD2. Germline V gene lookup returns CDR1 MNHDT and CDR2 YYDKIL. The CDR3 totals 15 residues. V gave up 2 bases and J gave up 2 bases; unmatched junction bases: 4. The CDR3 DNA, read in part, is TGTGCTAGCAGTAGAATCGGACTGGGGACCTATGAACAGTAC. Its protein product is CASSRIGLGTYEQY. The whole CDR3 reads CASSRIGLGTYEQYF. The variable domain in full, with the rest retrieved from reference TRBV17 and TRBJ2-7, is DTTVKQNPRYKLARVGKPVNLICSQTMNHDTMYWYQKKPNQAPKLLLFYYDKILNREADTFEKFQSSRPNNSFCSLYIGSAGLEYSAMYLCASSRIGLGTYEQYFGPGTRLTVL.

This clone ranks as medium-sized. Gene names and germline match the mouse. The read ends 1 residue before the CDR3 terminus; that terminus is restored from the germline J gene. V usage is TRBV12-1 and J usage is TRBJ2-1; D possibly matches TRBD1 or TRBD2 (5 bases each). The CDR3 totals 14 residues. From germline, CDR1 is SGHSN and CDR2 HYEKVE. V lost 0 bases and J 3 bases, leaving 8 bases between the germline ends. The sequenced CDR3 bases are TGTGCCAGCTCTCTCGACGGGGGCTATGCTGAGCAGTTC. Its translation is CASSLDGGYAEQF. The whole CDR3 sequence reads CASSLDGGYAEQFF.

In the case of this clone: Gene and germline names: mouse. The missing CDR3 end, 1 residue past where the read stops, is filled in from the germline J gene. The V and J genes are TRBV13-2 and TRBJ2-4, with D perhaps assigned TRBD1 or TRBD2 (5 bases each). This CDR3 has 14 residues. Germline loops: CDR1 NNHNN, CDR2 SYGAGS (reference sequence). V was clipped by 4 bases and J by 0 bases, with 9 bases between them. The covered CDR3 bases are TGTGCCAGCGGTCGGGACGGTAGTCAAAACACCTTGTAC. As protein: CASGRDGSQNTLY. The entire CDR3 reads CASGRDGSQNTLYF.

On this clone: Genes and germline come from the mouse. The CDR3 extends 1 residue past the end of the read, so its final part is completed from the germline J gene. The chain is built from TRBV13-1 and TRBJ2-5, with 9 bases identical to TRBD2. The CDR3 runs 15 residues. Looked up from germline, CDR1 is NSHNY and CDR2 is SYGAGN. The V segment lost 4 bases and the J segment 3 bases; nucleotides outside the gene matches: 6. The DNA read from the CDR3 is TGTGCCAGCAGTCCTGGCTGGGGGGGACAAGACACCCAGTAC. It yields the protein CASSPGWGGQDTQY. The entire CDR3 reads CASSPGWGGQDTQYF.

In the case of this clone: Gene names and germline refer to mouse. The CDR3 goes on 1 residue after the read ends, and that part is filled in from the germline J gene. The rearrangement uses TRBV12-1 and TRBJ2-4; 12 bases match TRBD2. V lost 2 bases and J lost 2; bases outside the gene matches: 1. Per germline, CDR1 SGHSN and CDR2 HYEKVE. The CDR3 loop spans 15 amino acids. The sequenced CDR3 bases are TGTGCCAGCTCTCGGGACTGGGGGGCTCAAAACACCTTGTAC. Protein sequence: CASSRDWGAQNTLY. The complete CDR3 protein is CASSRDWGAQNTLYF.

To note about this clone: Any gene name here is a mouse gene name. The read gets to within 1 residue of the CDR3 end, and the germline J gene fills in the rest. The rearrangement joins TRBV15 to TRBJ2-5, with 11 bases that match TRBD2. Trimming cost V 2 bases and J 6 bases; bases outside gene matches: 4. Germline-derived CDR1 and CDR2 are SGHND and FRSKSL. The CDR3 runs 15 residues. The CDR3 sequence: CASSLTGGAGDTQYF. CDR3 DNA (partial): TGTGCCAGCAGTTTAACTGGGGGGGCGGGGGACACCCAGTAC. The whole variable domain, filled in from reference TRBV15 and TRBJ2-5, reads DAGVTQTPRHEVAEKGQTIILKCEPVSGHNDLFWYRQTKIQGLELLSYFRSKSLMEDGGAFKDRFKAEMLNSSFSTLKIQPTEPKDSAVYLCASSLTGGAGDTQYFGPGTRLLVL.

As regards this clone: Mouse germline and gene names are used. The read ends 1 residue before the CDR3 terminus; that terminus is restored from the germline J gene. The rearrangement joins TRBV1 to TRBJ1-1; 7 positions match TRBD1. CDR1 NSQYPW and CDR2 LRSPGD come from the germline V gene (reference sequence). CDR3 size: 15 residues. V was clipped by 3 bases and J by 3 bases; unmatched bases: 7. The part of the CDR3 DNA that was read is TGCACCTGCAGTGCTAGGGGGCGCGGGGACACAGAAGTCTTC. Residues: CTCSARGRGDTEVF. The complete CDR3 reads CTCSARGRGDTEVFF.

Details on this clone: Gene names and germline match the mouse. The read is 1 residue too short to cover the CDR3 end, so that end is filled in from the germline J gene. V usage is TRBV5 and J usage is TRBJ2-2; 8 bases fit TRBD2. Germline values: CDR1 LGHNA, CDR2 YNLKQL (reference sequence). CDR3 length: 17 amino acids. The J segment lost 4 bases and the V segment lost 0 bases, leaving 7 bases of the junction unmatched. CDR3 region: CASSQDRGGRGTGQLYF. The CDR3 bases that were read are TGTGCCAGCAGCCAAGATAGGGGGGGGCGCGGCACCGGGCAGCTCTAC.

Only a few counts were recorded for this clone. Each gene name is a mouse one. Partial CDR3 DNA: TGTGCCAGCAGCCCGGGACTGGGGGGGGCAGAAACGCTGTAT. Translated: CASSPGLGGAETLY. The entire CDR3 protein reads CASSPGLGGAETLYF. The chain is built from TRBV3 and TRBJ2-3; 13 bases agree with TRBD2. The observed sequence ends 1 residue before the CDR3 terminus, with the missing tail filled in from the germline J gene. V trimming: 5 bases; J trimming: 3 bases; junction bases outside the gene matches: 2. Germline assignment: CDR1 SNHLY and CDR2 FYNGKV (reference sequence). CDR3 length: 15 amino acids.

Turning to this clone: Genes here carry mouse names. With the read ending 1 residue before the CDR3 end, the germline J gene is used to fill in that end. The chain links TRBV26 to TRBJ1-3, with 9 bases aligning to TRBD1. With 2 bases clipped from V and 4 bases from J, the junction kept 3 bases outside the gene matches. Germline values: CDR1 KGHPV, CDR2 FQNQEV (reference sequence). This CDR3 spans 15 amino acids. The CDR3 sequence: CASSLGQGYGNTLYF. The DNA read from the CDR3 is TGTGCCAGCAGTCTGGGACAGGGGTACGGAAATACGCTCTAT.

Points on this clone: Mouse gene names apply. The observed sequence ends 1 residue before the CDR3 terminus, with the missing tail filled in from the germline J gene. The chain links TRBV26 to TRBJ2-1, with 9 bases matching TRBD1. The J segment lost 5 bases and the V segment lost 6 bases, leaving 5 bases of the junction unmatched. The CDR3 sequence is 14 residues long. CDR1 is KGHPV, CDR2 FQNQEV, per germline (reference sequence). CDR3 bases read: TGTGCCAGCAGCTTCCGGGACAGGGATGCTGAGCAGTTC. This translates into CASSFRDRDAEQF. The full CDR3 protein reads CASSFRDRDAEQFF.

This clone was counted a few times. Mouse gene names apply. CDR3 residues: CSSSQGQGITEVFF. The CDR3 DNA, read in part, is TGCTCCAGCAGTCAAGGGCAGGGGATCACAGAAGTCTTC. This chain joins TRBV23 and TRBJ1-1; whether TRBD1, the table's D call, matches the DNA was not checked. The CDR3 goes on 1 residue after the read ends, and that part is filled in from the germline J gene. The length of the CDR3 is 14 residues. In germline, CDR1 is KGHTA, CDR2 FQNQQP.

In regard to this clone: Gene names and germline refer to mouse. The sequenced fragment ends 1 residue before the CDR3 boundary, so the rest is inferred from the germline J gene. V and J are TRBV13-2 and TRBJ1-3; D call uncertain. Trimming took 0 bases from V and 0 from J, leaving 10 bases between them. CDR1 and CDR2 (germline): NNHNN, SYGAGS (reference sequence). The CDR3 extends over 16 amino acids. CDR3 DNA (partial): TGTGCCAGCGGTGATGACGTTGACAATTCTGGAAATACGCTCTAT. Translating it yields CASGDDVDNSGNTLY. The complete CDR3 reads CASGDDVDNSGNTLYF.